This T cell receptor beta chain was profiled in a study of T cell changes during pregnancy in multiple sclerosis. V trimming: 6 bases; J trimming: 8 bases; junction bases outside the gene matches: 19. The germline V gene has CDR1 MRHNA and CDR2 SNTAGT. This CDR3 has 18 residues. Here immunoSEQ multiplex PCR was the method, and the copy in TCRdb shows in-frame clones only, minus some. This table has approximately 99,000 clones, over 85% appearing once. The chain links TRBV6-4 to TRBJ2-1; 10 bases are a match to TRBD2. The sequence was collected from a female donor with multiple sclerosis, enrolled in a pregnancy study. The sample in question was peripheral blood, obtained after pregnancy. CDR3 bases: TGTGCCAGCAGCGTCTCAGGCCCTCTAAGCGGGAGGGCCCATGAGCAGTTCTTC. This codes for CASSVSGPLSGRAHEQFF.